Listed below are T cell receptor beta chains from one sample, sequenced in a study of T cell responses to AZD1222 COVID-19 vaccine. Libraries were prepared by immunoSEQ multiplex PCR; TCRdb keeps only in-frame clonotypes and omits some of them. The table lists more than 95,000 clones, 90% to 95% of them singletons. The sample here was peripheral blood, taken on day 0 of AZD1222 vaccination. The receptors here all came from an adult in good health. The CDR3 runs from the conserved cysteine through the conserved F or W. D genes are given only for firm matches.

v_gene	j_gene	d_gene	CDR3nt	CDR3aa
TRBV18	TRBJ1-5	.	TGTGCCAGCTCCAATGCCCAGGGGCATCAGCCCCAGCATTTT	CASSNAQGHQPQHF
TRBV7-2	TRBJ2-2	.	TGTGCCAGCATTGTGGGGGGAATTTACCCTCCCGGGGAGCTGTTTTTT	CASIVGGIYPPGELFF
TRBV28	TRBJ2-7	.	TGTGCCAGCAGCCTTAGCGTGCCTCCGGCATACGAGCAGTACTTC	CASSLSVPPAYEQYF
TRBV9	TRBJ1-1	.	TGTGCCAGCAGCGTAGCCCAGGGCGGCACTGAAGCTTTCTTT	CASSVAQGGTEAFF
TRBV5-6	TRBJ1-2	TRBD1	TGTGCCAGCAGCCCGGACAGGGACTATGGCTACACCTTC	CASSPDRDYGYTF
TRBV4-1	TRBJ2-3	TRBD2	TGCGCCAGCAGCCAAGGTCAGCTAGCGGGAGGTTCCACAGATACGCAGTATTTT	CASSQGQLAGGSTDTQYF
TRBV5-1	TRBJ2-1	.	TGCGCCAGCAGCTTGGGGGGCTACGAGCAGTTCTTC	CASSLGGYEQFF
TRBV30	TRBJ1-1	TRBD1	TGTGCCTGGAGTGGCAGGGGGCGAGGGACTGAAGCTTTCTTT	CAWSGRGRGTEAFF
TRBV5-5	TRBJ2-1	TRBD2	TGTGCCAGCAGCCGACAGCTAGCGGGAGGGCCGTCCGCCTACAATGAGCAGTTCTTC	CASSRQLAGGPSAYNEQFF
TRBV11-2	TRBJ1-2	.	TGTGCCAGCAGCTTAGACAGTAACTATGGCTACACCTTC	CASSLDSNYGYTF